These 26 T cell receptor beta chains were sequenced from one sample in a study of Ad26.COV2.S vaccination and SARS-CoV-2 variants. This table comes from immunoSEQ multiplex PCR, and its TCRdb copy is limited to in-frame clones, with some not included. The data hold roughly 350,000 clones, with more than 85% observed a single time. Treatment specified: 15 to 20 received Ad26.COV2.S at low or high dose, single or two shots; five or six received placebo; per-sample allocation not given. Sampling happened 63 days after the first vaccine or placebo injection. The specimen was peripheral blood, collected in a trial of Ad26.COV2.S vaccine versus placebo. The receptors were sampled from a person between 18 and 65 years old who received the Ad26.COV2.S COVID-19 vaccine or a placebo.

This chain uses TRBV30 with TRBJ2-7; TRBD2 aligns across 7 bases. V lost 6 bases, J lost 0 bases, and 8 bases stayed unmatched. The length of the CDR3 is 14 residues. Germline-derived CDR1 and CDR2 are GTSNPN and SVGIG (reference sequence). CDR3 DNA sequence: TGTGCCTGCTCAAAGCGGGGTAGCTCCTACGAGCAGTACTTC. Its protein product is CACSKRGSSYEQYF.

This clone was counted a single time. The V call is TRBV18, the J call TRBJ1-1, with a weak D call TRBD1 (5 bases). Germline CDR1 reads KGHSH; CDR2 reads LQKENI. With 6 bases removed from V and 4 bases from J, the gap between germline ends came to 21 bases. The CDR3 is made up of 16 amino acids. The CDR3 DNA reads as TGTGCCAGCTCGCCGATAAATGTCAGGGCGGGCACTGAAGCTTTCTTT. Translated, it gives CASSPINVRAGTEAFF. The full variable domain, in which reference TRBV18 and TRBJ1-1 provide the parts outside the CDR3, is NAGVMQNPRHLVRRRGQEARLRCSPMKGHSHVYWYRQLPEEGLKFMVYLQKENIIDESGMPKERFSAEFPKEGPSILRIQQVVRGDSAAYFCASSPINVRAGTEAFFGQGTRLTVV.

This sequence joins TRBV14 and TRBJ1-3, with 9 nucleotides matching TRBD1. V was clipped by 4 bases and J by 5 bases; unmatched bases: 6. Germline V gene sequence: CDR1 SGHDN, CDR2 FVKESK. The CDR3 covers 15 residues. The CDR3 sequence is CASSRTGTGRNTIYF. CDR3 nucleotides: TGTGCCAGCAGCCGAACCGGGACAGGGAGAAACACCATATATTTT. The variable domain in full, with the rest retrieved from reference TRBV14 and TRBJ1-3, is EAGVTQFPSHSVIEKGQTVTLRCDPISGHDNLYWYRRVMGKEIKFLLHFVKESKQDESGMPNNRFLAERTGGTYSTLKVQPAELEDSGVYFCASSRTGTGRNTIYFGEGSWLTVV.

The chain employs TRBV27 and TRBJ1-2, with unresolved D. The CDR3 spans 16 residues. From germline, CDR1 is MNHEY and CDR2 SMNVEV (reference sequence). V was clipped by 6 bases and J by 7 bases, with 24 bases between them. CDR3 residues: CASSRGYQSPNGGYTF. The CDR3 DNA follows: TGTGCCAGCAGCCGAGGGTACCAATCCCCAAACGGTGGCTACACCTTC.

The rearrangement uses TRBV5-4 and TRBJ2-2, with 10 bases lining up with TRBD2. Germline V CDR1 and CDR2: SGHNT, YYREEE (reference sequence). The J segment lost 6 bases and the V segment lost 3 bases, leaving 8 bases of the junction unmatched. The CDR3 is 16 amino acids. DNA of the CDR3: TGTGCCAGCAGCTCCCTCAGCGGGAGGGCCCCCGGGGAGCTGTTTTTT. It is translated as CASSSLSGRAPGELFF.

The chain links TRBV2 to TRBJ2-2, with 8 bases identical to TRBD1. This CDR3 is built from 15 residues. CDR1 is SNHLY, CDR2 FYNNEI, per germline. The trim removed 2 bases at V and 3 bases at J, leaving 2 bases unmatched. CDR3 DNA sequence: TGTGCCAGCAGTGAACAGGGGGCTGACACCGGGGAGCTGTTTTTT. Protein sequence: CASSEQGADTGELFF.

This clone was counted a few times. The V gene is TRBV19, the J gene TRBJ2-2, with D possibly TRBD1 on 6 matching bases. The CDR3 extends over 16 amino acids. The germline V and J ends were trimmed by 6 bases and 3 bases, with 17 bases remaining between them. Germline CDR1 LNHDA, CDR2 SQIVND (reference sequence). The CDR3 DNA is TGTGCCAGTAGCACTAAAAGGACAGCCTACACCGGGGAGCTGTTTTTT. Protein: CASSTKRTAYTGELFF. Complete variable domain (other parts from reference TRBV19 and TRBJ2-2): DGGITQSPKYLFRKEGQNVTLSCEQNLNHDAMYWYRQDPGQGLRLIYYSQIVNDFQKGDIAEGYSVSREKKESFPLTVTSAQKNPTAFYLCASSTKRTAYTGELFFGEGSRLTVL.

J is TRBJ2-2 and V is TRBV9; 7 bases match TRBD1. V dropped 4 bases and J dropped 6; count of bases not matched to a gene: 15. CDR3 length: 17 amino acids. Germline V gives CDR1 SGDLS, CDR2 YYNGEE. In DNA, the CDR3 is TGTGCCAGCAGCTCCGAAGGGGACAGATATCGATCCGGGGAGCTGTTTTTT. Its protein product is CASSSEGDRYRSGELFF.

This clone was counted many times. The chain carries TRBV5-1 and TRBJ2-7; D remains ambiguous. Trimming removed 4 bases at V and 1 base at J, with 6 bases between. The CDR3 spans 12 residues. Germline V gives CDR1 SGHRS, CDR2 YFSETQ. CDR3 residues: CASSVGSYEQYF. The CDR3 DNA is TGCGCCAGCAGCGTCGGTTCCTACGAGCAGTACTTC. The whole variable domain, filled in from reference TRBV5-1 and TRBJ2-7, reads KAGVTQTPRYLIKTRGQQVTLSCSPISGHRSVSWYQQTPGQGLQFLFEYFSETQRNKGNFPGRFSGRQFSNSRSEMNVSTLELGDSALYLCASSVGSYEQYFGPGTRLTVT.

V and J are TRBV7-9 and TRBJ2-7; 8 nucleotides align to TRBD1. The CDR3 totals 16 residues. The V and J ends lost 4 bases and 5 bases, in that order; junction bases with no gene match: 13. In germline, CDR1 is SEHNR, CDR2 FQNEAQ (reference sequence). CDR3 DNA: TGTGCCAGCAGCTCCTTTTACAGGGGGGATCGAAACGAGCAGTACTTC. Its translation: CASSSFYRGDRNEQYF.

The chain uses TRBV12-2 and TRBJ2-3; the DNA was not used to check the table's D call, TRBD1. TRBV12-2 is recorded as a pseudogene. The CDR3 runs 16 residues. CDR3 bases: TGTGCAAGTCGCTTAGGTGGACAGTCTAGCACAGATACGCAGTATTTT. It encodes CASRLGGQSSTDTQYF.

The gene calls are TRBV6-2 or TRBV6-3 and TRBJ1-5; tentatively, D is TRBD1 (5 bases). V shed 2 bases and J shed 10 bases, with 15 bases lying between them. CDR3 length: 14 amino acids. Germline-derived CDR1 and CDR2 are MNHEY and SVGEGT. The DNA for the CDR3 is TGTGCCAGCAGTTACGGGCAGGGAGTATTTCCCCAGCATTTT. As protein: CASSYGQGVFPQHF.

This rearrangement joins TRBV3-1 (or the pseudogene TRBV3-2) to TRBJ1-3; D is undetermined. Trimming took 4 bases from V and 1 from J, leaving 8 bases between them. This CDR3 contains 14 residues. Germline-derived CDR1 and CDR2 are LGHDT and YNNKEL (reference sequence). The CDR3 bases are TGTGCCAGCAGCCCAGACATATCTGGAAACACCATATATTTT. Protein sequence: CASSPDISGNTIYF.

CDR3 residues: CASGLTLAGGRNEQFF. The CDR3 bases are TGTGCTAGTGGTTTAACACTAGCGGGTGGGCGTAATGAGCAGTTCTTC. The rearrangement links TRBV12-5 to TRBJ2-1; TRBD2 matches 9 bases. Germline values: CDR1 LGHNT, CDR2 FRNRAP. After removal of 3 bases from V and 7 bases from J, the junction contained 10 bases not matched to a gene. The CDR3 consists of 16 residues. The variable domain in full, completed from reference TRBV12-5 and TRBJ2-1, reads DARVTQTPRHKVTEMGQEVTMRCQPILGHNTVFWYRQTMMQGLELLAYFRNRAPLDDSGMPKDRFSAEMPDATLATLKIQPSEPRDSAVYFCASGLTLAGGRNEQFFGPGTRLTVL.

This chain uses TRBV28 with TRBJ2-3; possibly TRBD1 for D (6 bases). The CDR3 runs to 17 residues. Germline CDR1 and CDR2: MDHEN and SYDVKM. Trimming pared 7 bases from V and 1 base from J, leaving 21 bases between. For the CDR3, the DNA is TGTGCCAGCACACTACACACCGCAGGGGACCGCACAGATACGCAGTATTTT. As protein: CASTLHTAGDRTDTQYF. The full variable domain, its missing parts supplied by reference TRBV28 and TRBJ2-3, is DVKVTQSSRYLVKRTGEKVFLECVQDMDHENMFWYRQDPGLGLRLIYFSYDVKMKEKGDIPEGYSVSREKKERFSLILESASTNQTSMYLCASTLHTAGDRTDTQYFGPGTRLTVL.

The rearrangement joins TRBV5-4 to TRBJ2-1; 8 bases agree with TRBD2. The CDR3 totals 12 residues. Trimming removed 0 bases from V and 14 bases from J; junction bases left unmatched: 4. Germline V gene data show CDR1 as SGHNT and CDR2 as YYREEE (reference sequence). The CDR3 protein is CASSLAGGAKFF. DNA for the CDR3: TGTGCCAGCAGCTTGGCCGGGGGGGCGAAGTTCTTC.

The V and J genes are TRBV3-1 (or the pseudogene TRBV3-2) and TRBJ2-3, with 8 bases lining up with TRBD1. With 0 bases clipped from V and 0 bases from J, the junction kept 14 bases outside the gene matches. Germline V CDR1 and CDR2: LGHDT, YNNKEL (reference sequence). The CDR3 totals 20 residues. The CDR3 protein is CASSQELDRGIWTSTDTQYF. The CDR3 nucleotides are TGTGCCAGCAGCCAAGAACTAGACAGGGGCATATGGACTAGCACAGATACGCAGTATTTT.

This clone was seen a single time. This chain connects TRBV19 to TRBJ1-2; 7 nucleotides align to TRBD1. Germline CDR1 is LNHDA and CDR2 is SQIVND (reference sequence). CDR3 length: 16 amino acids. The V segment lost 5 bases and the J segment 3 bases; nucleotides outside the gene matches: 12. The CDR3 loop reads CASSSRQRDRDYGYTF. The CDR3 DNA reads as TGTGCCAGTAGTTCCAGGCAGAGAGACAGGGACTATGGCTACACCTTC.

This clone has only one observation. The chain is built from TRBV19 and TRBJ1-5, with D possibly matching TRBD1 (6 bases). CDR1 and CDR2 (germline): LNHDA, SQIVND (reference sequence). The V end lost 4 bases, the J end lost 6 bases, and 10 bases lay between the germline ends. The CDR3 consists of 13 residues. CDR3 region: CASSTQGGQPQHF. In DNA form, the CDR3 reads TGTGCCAGTAGTACACAGGGCGGTCAGCCCCAGCATTTT.

This chain links TRBV9 with TRBJ2-5; D ambiguous. CDR3 length equals 14 residues. Looked up from germline, CDR1 is SGDLS and CDR2 is YYNGEE. Trimming took off 3 bases at V and 1 base at J, with 10 bases between the two ends. CDR3 loop: CASSAGSAQETQYF. In DNA form, the CDR3 reads TGTGCCAGCAGCGCAGGCAGCGCCCAAGAGACCCAGTACTTC.

CDR3 amino acids: CASSLGGGSYNEQFF. Here the CDR3 DNA reads TGTGCCAGCAGCTTGGGGGGAGGCTCCTACAATGAGCAGTTCTTC. The genes are TRBV5-4 and TRBJ2-1; D is possibly TRBD2 (6 bases). Germline lookup yields CDR1 SGHNT and CDR2 YYREEE (reference sequence). V dropped 0 bases and J dropped 0 bases, with 7 bases sitting between them. The CDR3 extends over 15 amino acids.

Here the CDR3 reads CASGLPIADTQYF. CDR3 DNA sequence: TGTGCCAGCGGCCTACCAATCGCAGATACGCAGTATTTT. This chain links TRBV5-8 with TRBJ2-3; D is uncertain. Germline CDR1 SGHTS, CDR2 YDEGEE. With 7 bases removed from V and 4 bases from J, the gap between germline ends came to 13 bases. There are 13 residues in the CDR3.

The V and J genes are TRBV6-5 and TRBJ2-5; 11 bases match TRBD1. With V trimmed by 4 bases and J by 4 bases, 2 bases remained unmatched. Germline V gene lookup returns CDR1 MNHEY and CDR2 SVGAGI. This CDR3 has 14 residues. CDR3 in DNA: TGTGCCAGCAGTTCCGGGACAGGGGGAGAGACCCAGTACTTC. It translates to CASSSGTGGETQYF.

This chain uses TRBV28 with TRBJ1-1; D not certain. V lost 10 bases to trimming and J lost 0 bases, with 15 bases between them. The CDR3 contains 14 residues. Germline lookup yields CDR1 MDHEN and CDR2 SYDVKM. CDR3 in DNA: TGTGCCACCTTCCAAAACAGAATGAACACTGAAGCTTTCTTT. Translated: CATFQNRMNTEAFF. Drawing the rest from reference TRBV28 and TRBJ1-1, the complete variable domain is DVKVTQSSRYLVKRTGEKVFLECVQDMDHENMFWYRQDPGLGLRLIYFSYDVKMKEKGDIPEGYSVSREKKERFSLILESASTNQTSMYLCATFQNRMNTEAFFGQGTRLTVV.

The chain links TRBV27 to TRBJ2-7; D is undetermined. Germline V gene sequence: CDR1 MNHEY, CDR2 SMNVEV (reference sequence). The V end was cut by 4 bases, the J end by 1 base, with 8 bases between. The CDR3 runs to 13 residues. In nucleotides, the CDR3 is TGTGCCAGCAGTTCCGGGTATTCCTACGAGCAGTACTTC. Translating gives CASSSGYSYEQYF.

The rearrangement uses TRBV7-3 and TRBJ2-2; the D call may be TRBD1 or TRBD2 (6 bases each). The CDR3 covers 18 residues. Trimming removed 1 base from V and 0 bases from J, with 15 bases in between. The V gene's germline CDR1 is SGHTA and CDR2 FQGTGA. The CDR3 is CASSLKGGGLANTGELFF. The CDR3 nucleotides are TGTGCCAGCAGCTTAAAAGGGGGAGGCCTCGCGAACACCGGGGAGCTGTTTTTT.